This T cell receptor (beta chain) was recorded in a study of cytomegalovirus exposure and HLA in healthy donors (dated by TCRdb to between 2016 and 2019). Regarding the research as a whole: According to a later analysis, the roughly 120 validation repertoires were produced on the same platform as the 700 or so repertoires of the first cohort. To predict cytomegalovirus infection status, the study combined high-throughput TCR immunosequencing, statistical association of individual TCRs with disease status, and machine learning. The study was designed to test whether signatures of past pathogen exposure could be identified by cataloging public T cell receptors. In addition to the first cohort of 666 subjects, a separate validation cohort of 120 different subjects was used.

Separate from the roughly 700-subject first cohort, the validation cohort of 120 subjects was the group to which the donors belonged. This clone was seen at least ten times. Its antigen is not yet known. Per-base qualities were not stored, and no clone one base away is much larger. Reading from cysteine to phenylalanine, the CDR3 counts 16 amino acids. The sequence is cut down to CDR3 DNA, 48 bases in frame from base 1. Ends trimmed: V by 8 bases, J by 10 bases; bases unmatched to a gene: 25. From the germline V gene, CDR1 is SQVTM and CDR2 is ANQGSEA. Receptor libraries were prepared by the immunoSEQ multiplex PCR assay. Turning to the authors' computational methods: A statistical classification framework was built to diagnose cytomegalovirus status from the catalog of TCR beta chain sequences. The source is immuneACCESS, and TCRdb retained only in-frame sequences with V and J called. Part of the clones is not carried over; for the studies checked, unresolved V genes explain less than half of this, and the remainder is unexplained. That table is the source of V, J and clone size, and D and trimming were worked out from the DNA. The sample contains around 150,000 clones, approximately 84% of them found a single time. The top ten constitute more than 8.5% of the sample.

Here is what the overall study found, with its caveats: It was suggested by the authors that the approach could potentially be generalized to other disease states and immunological phenotypes. A later analysis found that TCRs clustered in the first cohort also tended to co-occur in the 120 or so validation repertoires, with 94% of cluster scores above 0. A few of the identified cytomegalovirus-associated TCR beta chains were confirmed in vitro to be specific for cytomegalovirus antigens. A total of 164 TCR beta chains were listed by the study as associated with cytomegalovirus. In both the original and validation cohorts, the classifier was reported to diagnose cytomegalovirus status with high specificity and sensitivity. Most TCR sequences were observed very rarely across donors, whereas some public TCRs were present in many individuals. The validation cohort had no HLA typing available for a later analysis, so co-occurrence within that cohort was assessed over all 120 repertoires.

The receptor chain draws on TRBV29-1 and TRBJ2-7; 8 of the junction bases match TRBD1. The sample comprised PBMCs. The receptor's source is a man aged 25 to 40 in good health and CMV-seropositive. For the CDR3, the sequence is CSSCIPSGGRAKTQYF. The nucleotide sequence is TGCAGCTCTTGTATCCCCTCAGGGGGCCGCGCAAAAACTCAGTACTTC.